A selection of T cell receptor beta chains follows, all from one sample in a study of PD-1 blockade in classical Hodgkin lymphoma. Assay: immunoSEQ multiplex PCR; the TCRdb copy retains only in-frame clones and omits some. The sample contains under 2,000 clones, roughly 71% of which appear only once. The specimen comprised CD8+ T cells from blood, sampled at baseline. The receptors originated from a human donor with classical Hodgkin lymphoma. The CDR3 runs from the conserved cysteine through the conserved F or W. D genes are given only for firm matches. Clone size appears in some rows only: once, few, many, or a class for an expanded clone.

J | D | size | V | CDR3 | DNA
TRBJ1-1 | NA | once | TRBV6-6 | CASSYAGNRNEAFF | TGTGCCAGCAGTTACGCAGGGAATCGTAATGAAGCTTTCTTT
TRBJ2-7 | NA | NA | TRBV19 | CASSIPGVDEQYF | TGTGCCAGTAGTATCCCGGGAGTGGACGAGCAGTACTTC
TRBJ2-7 | NA | few | TRBV5-1 | CASSLDAFGYEQYF | TGCGCCAGCAGCTTGGATGCATTTGGCTACGAGCAGTACTTC
TRBJ1-4 | NA | NA | TRBV19 | CASSVINEKLFF | TGTGCCAGTAGTGTAATTAATGAAAAACTGTTTTTT
TRBJ1-1 | NA | few | TRBV7-9 | CASSGGPYDTEAFF | TGTGCCAGCAGCGGGGGACCTTACGACACTGAAGCTTTCTTT
TRBJ2-2 | TRBD2 | NA | TRBV28 | CASSLVRASGRTGELFF | TGTGCCAGCAGTTTAGTTAGGGCTAGCGGGAGAACCGGGGAGCTGTTTTTT
TRBJ2-1 | NA | few | TRBV7-9 | CASSLGSPGEQFF | TGTGCCAGCAGCTTAGGGTCGCCGGGTGAGCAGTTCTTC
TRBJ2-7 | NA | NA | TRBV7-9 | CASSLGEVEQYF | TGTGCCAGCAGCTTAGGGGAGGTAGAGCAGTACTTC
TRBJ2-7 | TRBD1 | few | TRBV6-5 | CASSSGTAGYEQYF | TGTGCCAGCAGTTCCGGGACAGCTGGCTACGAGCAGTACTTC
TRBJ1-2 | NA | once | TRBV4-1 | CASSTCHNRKTYGYTF | TGCGCCAGCAGCACGTGCCACAACCGAAAGACCTATGGCTACACCTTC
TRBJ2-5 | NA | NA | TRBV6-5 | CASSYSKVAETQYF | TGTGCCAGCAGTTACTCGAAGGTTGCGGAGACCCAGTACTTC
TRBJ2-1 | NA | NA | TRBV5-1 | CASQKSSSSYNEQFF | TGCGCCAGCCAAAAGTCCTCGAGCTCCTACAATGAGCAGTTCTTC
TRBJ1-2 | NA | NA | TRBV7-9 | CASSFRDYGYTF | TGTGCCAGCAGCTTCAGGGACTATGGCTACACCTTC
TRBJ1-4 | NA | few | TRBV13 | CASSPSPATTEKLFF | TGTGCCAGCAGCCCATCCCCGGCGACCACCGAAAAACTGTTTTTT
TRBJ2-1 | NA | few | TRBV19 | CASSWRAPPYNEQFF | TGTGCCAGTAGTTGGCGGGCCCCCCCTTACAATGAGCAGTTCTTC
TRBJ2-7 | NA | once | TRBV29-1 | CSVLTTQSSYEQYF | TGCAGCGTCCTTACGACTCAGAGCTCCTACGAGCAGTACTTC
TRBJ2-5 | NA | NA | TRBV5-1 | CASSLDPELGKQETQYF | TGCGCCAGCAGCTTGGACCCCGAACTCGGAAAACAAGAGACCCAGTACTTC
TRBJ2-7 | TRBD2 | NA | TRBV19 | CASSAEIAGGLYEQYF | TGTGCCAGTAGTGCGGAGATAGCGGGAGGCCTCTACGAGCAGTACTTC
TRBJ1-1 | NA | NA | TRBV14 | CASSQGRSLKGRRTEAFF | TGTGCCAGCAGCCAAGGAAGAAGTCTTAAAGGGAGACGAACTGAAGCTTTCTTT
TRBJ2-7 | TRBD1 | NA | TRBV5-1 | CASSLSFGRQGSHEQYF | TGCGCCAGCAGCTTGTCGTTCGGCCGACAGGGGAGCCACGAGCAGTACTTC
TRBJ2-2 | TRBD2 | NA | TRBV7-6 | CASSTTGRDTGELFF | TGTGCCAGCAGTACGACGGGGAGGGATACCGGGGAGCTGTTTTTT
TRBJ2-1 | NA | once | TRBV27 | CASSGGAGYNEQFF | TGTGCCAGCAGCGGAGGAGCCGGATACAATGAGCAGTTCTTC
TRBJ2-3 | TRBD2 | NA | TRBV10-2 | CASSESSGEWTQYF | TGCGCCAGCAGTGAGTCGAGCGGGGAGTGGACGCAGTATTTT
TRBJ2-7 | NA | NA | TRBV6-1 | CASSNRYEQYF | TGTGCCAGCAGTAATAGATACGAGCAGTACTTC
TRBJ1-1 | TRBD1 | few | TRBV27 | CASSAGQGAPEAFF | TGTGCCAGCAGCGCGGGACAGGGGGCTCCTGAAGCTTTCTTT
TRBJ2-1 | NA | NA | TRBV7-7 | CASSQGLGYNEQFF | TGTGCTAGCAGCCAGGGACTGGGGTACAATGAGCAGTTCTTC
TRBJ2-7 | TRBD2 | NA | TRBV4-2 | CASSPGTSGSFYEQYF | TGTGCCAGCAGCCCCGGTACTAGCGGGTCCTTCTACGAGCAGTACTTC
TRBJ2-7 | NA | NA | TRBV7-9 | CASSSKSYEQYF | TGTGCCAGCAGCTCAAAGAGCTACGAGCAGTACTTC
TRBJ2-7 | NA | few | TRBV11-2 | CASSLGQGGEQYF | TGTGCCAGCAGCTTGGGCCAGGGGGGCGAGCAGTACTTC
TRBJ2-3 | NA | NA | TRBV28 | CASSFLVAETDTQYF | TGTGCCAGCAGTTTCCTGGTAGCGGAGACAGATACGCAGTATTTT
TRBJ2-5 | NA | NA | TRBV5-1 | CASSLSSTENQETQYF | TGCGCCAGCAGCTTGTCCTCGACAGAAAATCAAGAGACCCAGTACTTC